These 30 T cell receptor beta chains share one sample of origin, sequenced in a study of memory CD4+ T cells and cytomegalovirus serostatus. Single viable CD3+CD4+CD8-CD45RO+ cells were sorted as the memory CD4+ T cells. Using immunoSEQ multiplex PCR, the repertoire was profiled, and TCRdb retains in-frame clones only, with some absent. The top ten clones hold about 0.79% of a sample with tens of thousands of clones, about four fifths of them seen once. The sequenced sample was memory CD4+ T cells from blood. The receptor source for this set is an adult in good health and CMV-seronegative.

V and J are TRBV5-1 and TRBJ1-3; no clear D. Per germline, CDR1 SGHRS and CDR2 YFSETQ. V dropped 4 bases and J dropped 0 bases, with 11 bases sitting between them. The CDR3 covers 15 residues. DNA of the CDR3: TGCGCCAGCAGCGCGGCGTTCTCCTCTGGAAACACCATATATTTT. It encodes CASSAAFSSGNTIYF. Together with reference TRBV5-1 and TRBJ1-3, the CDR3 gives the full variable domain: KAGVTQTPRYLIKTRGQQVTLSCSPISGHRSVSWYQQTPGQGLQFLFEYFSETQRNKGNFPGRFSGRQFSNSRSEMNVSTLELGDSALYLCASSAAFSSGNTIYFGEGSWLTVV.

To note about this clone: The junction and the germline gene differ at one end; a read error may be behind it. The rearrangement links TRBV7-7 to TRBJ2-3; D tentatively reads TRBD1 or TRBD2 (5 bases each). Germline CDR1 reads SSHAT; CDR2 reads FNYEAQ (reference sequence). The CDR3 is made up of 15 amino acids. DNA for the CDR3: TGTGCTAGCAGCTTAGGGACCGACCACACAGATACGCAGTATTTT. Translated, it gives CASSLGTDHTDTQYF.

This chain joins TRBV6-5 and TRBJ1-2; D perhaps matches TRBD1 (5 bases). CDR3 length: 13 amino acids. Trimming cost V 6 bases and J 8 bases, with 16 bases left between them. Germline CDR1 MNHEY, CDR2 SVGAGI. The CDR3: CASSRRQRAGYTF. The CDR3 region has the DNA TGTGCCAGCAGCCGTCGACAGCGCGCCGGCTACACCTTC.

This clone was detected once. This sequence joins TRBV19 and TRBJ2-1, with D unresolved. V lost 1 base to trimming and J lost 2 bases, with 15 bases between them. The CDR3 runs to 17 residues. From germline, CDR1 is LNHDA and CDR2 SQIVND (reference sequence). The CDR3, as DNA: TGTGCCAGTAGTATAGGTGCCTCCGCCTCAACCTACAATGAGCAGTTCTTC. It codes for CASSIGASASTYNEQFF.

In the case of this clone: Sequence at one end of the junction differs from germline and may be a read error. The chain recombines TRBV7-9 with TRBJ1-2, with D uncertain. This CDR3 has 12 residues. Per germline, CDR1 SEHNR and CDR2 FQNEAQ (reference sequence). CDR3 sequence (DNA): TGCGCCAGCAGCCAAGTCGACGGGCTCTACACCTTC. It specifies CASSQVDGLYTF.

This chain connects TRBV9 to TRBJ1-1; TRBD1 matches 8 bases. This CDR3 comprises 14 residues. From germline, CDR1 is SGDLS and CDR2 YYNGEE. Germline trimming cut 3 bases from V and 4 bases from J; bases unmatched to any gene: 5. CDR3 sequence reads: CASSADRGGTEAFF. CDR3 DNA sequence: TGTGCCAGCAGCGCAGACAGGGGTGGCACTGAAGCTTTCTTT.

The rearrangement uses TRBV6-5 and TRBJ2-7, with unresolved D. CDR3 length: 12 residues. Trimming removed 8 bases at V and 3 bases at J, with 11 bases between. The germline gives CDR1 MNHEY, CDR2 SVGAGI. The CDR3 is CASGKGYYEQYF. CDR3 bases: TGTGCCAGCGGCAAGGGATACTACGAGCAGTACTTC.

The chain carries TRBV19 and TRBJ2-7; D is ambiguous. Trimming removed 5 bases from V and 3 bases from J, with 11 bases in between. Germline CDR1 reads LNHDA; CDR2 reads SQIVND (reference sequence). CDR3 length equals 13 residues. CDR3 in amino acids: CASSDRVRYEQYF. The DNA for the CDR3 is TGTGCCAGTAGTGACCGTGTTCGCTACGAGCAGTACTTC.

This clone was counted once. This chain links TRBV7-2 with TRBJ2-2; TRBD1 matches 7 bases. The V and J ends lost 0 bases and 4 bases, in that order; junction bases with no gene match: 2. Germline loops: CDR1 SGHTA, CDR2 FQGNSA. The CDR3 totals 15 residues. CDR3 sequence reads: CASSLAWTGTGELFF. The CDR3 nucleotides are TGTGCCAGCAGCTTAGCGTGGACAGGCACCGGGGAGCTGTTTTTT.

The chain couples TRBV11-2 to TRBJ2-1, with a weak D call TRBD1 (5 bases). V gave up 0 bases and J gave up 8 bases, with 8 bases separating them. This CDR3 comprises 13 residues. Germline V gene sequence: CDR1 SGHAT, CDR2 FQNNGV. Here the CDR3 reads CASSLDLGDEQFF. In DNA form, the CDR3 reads TGTGCCAGCAGCTTAGATCTAGGGGATGAGCAGTTCTTC. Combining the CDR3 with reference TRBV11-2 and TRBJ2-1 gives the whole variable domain EAGVAQSPRYKIIEKRQSVAFWCNPISGHATLYWYQQILGQGPKLLIQFQNNGVVDDSQLPKDRFSAERLKGVDSTLKIQPAKLEDSAVYLCASSLDLGDEQFFGPGTRLTVL.

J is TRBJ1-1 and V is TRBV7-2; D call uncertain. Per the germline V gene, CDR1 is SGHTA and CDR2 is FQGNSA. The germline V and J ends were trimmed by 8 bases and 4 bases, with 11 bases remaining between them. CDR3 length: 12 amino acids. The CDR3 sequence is CASGLRSTEAFF. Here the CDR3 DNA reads TGTGCCAGCGGACTCCGTTCCACTGAAGCTTTCTTT.

The CDR3 DNA reads as TGTGCCATCAGTGAGGTGGTTGGCGCGGGGAATACGCAGTATTTT. Translation: CAISEVVGAGNTQYF. The V and J genes are TRBV10-3 and TRBJ2-3; D possibly corresponds to TRBD2 (6 bases). This CDR3 is 15 amino acids long. Germline V CDR1 and CDR2: ENHRY, SYGVKD. The V and J ends lost 2 bases and 7 bases respectively, with 16 bases between them.

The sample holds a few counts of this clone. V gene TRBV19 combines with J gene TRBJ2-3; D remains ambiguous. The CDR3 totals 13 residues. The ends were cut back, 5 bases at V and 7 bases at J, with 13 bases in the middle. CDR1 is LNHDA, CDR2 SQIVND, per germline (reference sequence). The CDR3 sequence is CASSADGRNTQYF. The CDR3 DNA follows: TGTGCCAGTAGTGCCGACGGACGCAATACGCAGTATTTT.

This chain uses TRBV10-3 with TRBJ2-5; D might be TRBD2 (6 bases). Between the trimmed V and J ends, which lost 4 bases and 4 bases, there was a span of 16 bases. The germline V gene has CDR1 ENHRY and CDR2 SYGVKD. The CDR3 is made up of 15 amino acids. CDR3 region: CAISGGEARGETQYF. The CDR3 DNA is TGTGCCATCAGTGGGGGGGAAGCACGGGGAGAGACCCAGTACTTC.

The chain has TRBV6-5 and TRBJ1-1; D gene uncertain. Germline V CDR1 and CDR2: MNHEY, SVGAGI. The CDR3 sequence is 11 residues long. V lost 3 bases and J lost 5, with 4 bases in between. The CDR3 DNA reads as TGTGCCAGCAGTTATCAGACTGAAGCTTTCTTT. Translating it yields CASSYQTEAFF.

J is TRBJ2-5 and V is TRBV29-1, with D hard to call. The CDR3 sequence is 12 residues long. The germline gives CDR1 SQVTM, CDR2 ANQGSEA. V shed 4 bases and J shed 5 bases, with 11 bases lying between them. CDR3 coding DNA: TGCAGCGTTGCGGGCAAGACCGAGACCCAGTACTTC. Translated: CSVAGKTETQYF.

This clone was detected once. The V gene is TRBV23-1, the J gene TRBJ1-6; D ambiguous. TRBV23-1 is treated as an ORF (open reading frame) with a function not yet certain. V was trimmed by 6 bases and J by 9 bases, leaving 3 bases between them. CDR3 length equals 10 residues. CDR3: CASRFSPLHF. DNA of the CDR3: TGCGCCAGCAGATTTTCACCCCTCCACTTT.

The CDR3 is CASRIDSFGYTF. CDR3 DNA: TGTGCCAGCAGGATAGACAGCTTTGGCTACACCTTC. This chain joins TRBV25-1 and TRBJ1-2; D is possibly TRBD1 (5 bases). V lost 6 bases, J lost 7 bases, and 12 bases lay in between. The CDR3 extends over 12 amino acids. In germline, CDR1 is MGHDK, CDR2 SYGVNS.

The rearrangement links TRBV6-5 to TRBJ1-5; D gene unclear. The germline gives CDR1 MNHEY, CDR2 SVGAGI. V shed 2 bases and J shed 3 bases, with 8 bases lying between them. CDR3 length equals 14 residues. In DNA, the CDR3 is TGTGCCAGCAGTTACCGAGCTGACAATCAGCCCCAGCATTTT. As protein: CASSYRADNQPQHF.

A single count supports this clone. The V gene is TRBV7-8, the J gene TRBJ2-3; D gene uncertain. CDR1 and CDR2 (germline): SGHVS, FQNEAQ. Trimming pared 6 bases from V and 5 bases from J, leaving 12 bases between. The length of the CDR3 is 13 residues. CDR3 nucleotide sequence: TGTGCCAGCAGACCGACGACGGGAGATACGCAGTATTTT. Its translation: CASRPTTGDTQYF.

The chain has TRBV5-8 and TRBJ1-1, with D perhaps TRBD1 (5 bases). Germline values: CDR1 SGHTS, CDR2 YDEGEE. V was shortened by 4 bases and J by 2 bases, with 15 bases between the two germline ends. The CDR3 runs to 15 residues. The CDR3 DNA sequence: TGTGCCAGCAGCAGACGACAGATGACTAACACTGAAGCTTTCTTT. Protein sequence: CASSRRQMTNTEAFF.

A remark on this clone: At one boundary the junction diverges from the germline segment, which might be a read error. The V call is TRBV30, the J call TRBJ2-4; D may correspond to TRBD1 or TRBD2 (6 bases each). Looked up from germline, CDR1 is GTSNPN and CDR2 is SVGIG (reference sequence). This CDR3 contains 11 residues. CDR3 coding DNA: TGTGCCTGGACTCTAGGGGGGACCCTTAACTTC. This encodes CAWTLGGTLNF.

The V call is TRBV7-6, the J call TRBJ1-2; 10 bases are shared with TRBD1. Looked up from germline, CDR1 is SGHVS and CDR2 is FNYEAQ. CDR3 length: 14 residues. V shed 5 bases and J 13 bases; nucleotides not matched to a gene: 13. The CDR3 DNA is TGTGCCAGCAGCCTAAACCGGGACAGGGGAGATCGCACCTTC. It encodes CASSLNRDRGDRTF.

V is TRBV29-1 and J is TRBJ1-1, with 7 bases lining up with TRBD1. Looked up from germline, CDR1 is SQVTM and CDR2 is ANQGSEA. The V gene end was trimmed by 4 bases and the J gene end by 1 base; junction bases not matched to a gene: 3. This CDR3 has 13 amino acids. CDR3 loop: CSVARTGNTEAFF. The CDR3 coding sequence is TGCAGCGTTGCGAGGACAGGGAACACTGAAGCTTTCTTT. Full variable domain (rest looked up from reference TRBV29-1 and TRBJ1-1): SAVISQKPSRDICQRGTSLTIQCQVDSQVTMMFWYRQQPGQSLTLIATANQGSEATYESGFVIDKFPISRPNLTFSTLTVSNMSPEDSSIYLCSVARTGNTEAFFGQGTRLTVV.

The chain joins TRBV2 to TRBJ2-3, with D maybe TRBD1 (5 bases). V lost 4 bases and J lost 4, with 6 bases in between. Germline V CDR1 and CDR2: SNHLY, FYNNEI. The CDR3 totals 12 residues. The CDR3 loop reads CASSARADTQYF. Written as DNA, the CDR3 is TGTGCCAGCAGTGCCAGGGCAGATACGCAGTATTTT.

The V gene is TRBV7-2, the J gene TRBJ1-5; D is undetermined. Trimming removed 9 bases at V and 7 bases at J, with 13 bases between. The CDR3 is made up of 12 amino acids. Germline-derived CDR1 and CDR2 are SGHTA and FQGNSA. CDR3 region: CASMDDGQPQHF. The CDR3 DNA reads TGTGCCAGTATGGATGACGGCCAGCCCCAGCATTTT.

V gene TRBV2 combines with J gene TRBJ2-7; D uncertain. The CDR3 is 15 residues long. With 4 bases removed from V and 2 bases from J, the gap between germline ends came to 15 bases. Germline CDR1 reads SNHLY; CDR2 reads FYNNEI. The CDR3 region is CASSVPASTTYEQYF. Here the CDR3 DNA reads TGTGCCAGCAGTGTTCCGGCAAGCACGACCTACGAGCAGTACTTC.

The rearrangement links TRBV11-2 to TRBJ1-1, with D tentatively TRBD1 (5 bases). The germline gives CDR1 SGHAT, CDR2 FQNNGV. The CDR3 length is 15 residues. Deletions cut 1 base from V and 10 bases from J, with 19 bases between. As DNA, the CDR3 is TGTGCCAGCAGCTTAGTCGTTGGACCTACCCAGGGAGCTTTCTTT. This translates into CASSLVVGPTQGAFF.

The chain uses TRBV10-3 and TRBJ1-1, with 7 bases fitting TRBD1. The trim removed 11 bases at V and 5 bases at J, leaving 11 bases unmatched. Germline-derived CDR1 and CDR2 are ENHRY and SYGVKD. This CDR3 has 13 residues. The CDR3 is CALKQGLGTEAFF. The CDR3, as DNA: TGTGCCCTTAAACAGGGGCTCGGAACTGAAGCTTTCTTT.

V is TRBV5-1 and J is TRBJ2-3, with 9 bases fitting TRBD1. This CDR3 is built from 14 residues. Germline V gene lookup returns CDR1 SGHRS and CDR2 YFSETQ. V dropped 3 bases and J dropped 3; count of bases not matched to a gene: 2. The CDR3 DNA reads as TGCGCCAGCAGCTCCGGGACAGGGACAGATACGCAGTATTTT. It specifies CASSSGTGTDTQYF.